This T cell receptor (beta chain) comes out of a study of CD8+CD57+ T cells in acquired aplastic anemia. Study-level results: Patients did not significantly differ from controls in CD8+ Simpson's diversity.

Trimming shortened V by 5 bases and J by 12 bases, and 11 bases separated the two germline ends. The CDR3 is 11 amino acids. Germline assignment: CDR1 SEHNR and CDR2 FQNEAQ (reference sequence). In the case of this clonotype: Its cognate antigen is unknown.

Patients chosen for sequencing had CD8+CD57+ cells that had expanded, as shown by flow cytometry. Every one of the patients had aplastic anemia (severe, acquired). None of the patients had been given any therapy when their blood was sampled. Profiling of TCR beta VDJ combinations and CDR3 sequences used genomic DNA as template. TCRdb redid the calling of the reads with MiXCR, one entry per CDR3 protein. This sample yields 200,000 or so distinct CDR3 sequences, of which more than 45% are seen a single time; approximately 9.4% belongs to the top ten. The TCR originated in a human donor with aplastic anemia. The specimen was sorted CD4+, CD8+, or CD8+CD57+ T cells (not recorded which) from PBMCs. The J gene is TRBJ2-1, the V gene TRBV7-9, with unresolved D. DNA for the CDR3: TGTGCCAGCAGCATAACAATCGGGCAGTTCTTC. It codes for CASSITIGQFF.